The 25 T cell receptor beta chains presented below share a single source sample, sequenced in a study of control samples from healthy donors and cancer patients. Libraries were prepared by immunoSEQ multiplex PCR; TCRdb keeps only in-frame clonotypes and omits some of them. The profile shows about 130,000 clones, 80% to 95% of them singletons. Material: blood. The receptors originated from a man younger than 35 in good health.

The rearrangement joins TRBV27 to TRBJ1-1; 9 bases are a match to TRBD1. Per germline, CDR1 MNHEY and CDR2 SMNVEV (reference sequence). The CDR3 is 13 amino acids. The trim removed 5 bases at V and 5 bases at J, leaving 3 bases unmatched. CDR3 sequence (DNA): TGTGCCAGCAGTCTGGACAGGGGAACTGAAGCTTTCTTT. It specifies CASSLDRGTEAFF.

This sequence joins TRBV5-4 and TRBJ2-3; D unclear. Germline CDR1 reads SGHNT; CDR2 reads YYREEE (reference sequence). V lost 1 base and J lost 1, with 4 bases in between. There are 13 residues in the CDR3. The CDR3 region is CASSLFGTDTQYF. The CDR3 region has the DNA TGTGCCAGCAGCTTGTTCGGCACAGATACGCAGTATTTT.

CDR3 region: CASSALPGQGELFF. In DNA, the CDR3 is TGTGCCAGCAGCGCACTACCAGGACAGGGCGAGCTGTTTTTT. The chain has TRBV9 and TRBJ2-2; 8 bases are shared with TRBD1. The germline V gene encodes CDR1 SGDLS and CDR2 YYNGEE. With V trimmed by 3 bases and J by 11 bases, 9 bases remained unmatched. The CDR3 contains 14 residues.

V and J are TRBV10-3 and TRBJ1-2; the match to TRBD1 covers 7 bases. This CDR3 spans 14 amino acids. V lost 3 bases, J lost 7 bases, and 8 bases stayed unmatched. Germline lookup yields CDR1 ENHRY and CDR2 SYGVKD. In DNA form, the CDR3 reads TGTGCCATCAGTGATTCCACTGACAGGGCTGGCTACACCTTC. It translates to CAISDSTDRAGYTF.

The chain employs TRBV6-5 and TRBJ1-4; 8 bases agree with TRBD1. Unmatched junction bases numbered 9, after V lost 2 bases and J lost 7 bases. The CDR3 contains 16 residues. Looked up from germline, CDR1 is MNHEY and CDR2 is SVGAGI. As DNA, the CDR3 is TGTGCCAGCAGTTACGCGGGACAGGTTTTGGGTGAAAAACTGTTTTTT. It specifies CASSYAGQVLGEKLFF.

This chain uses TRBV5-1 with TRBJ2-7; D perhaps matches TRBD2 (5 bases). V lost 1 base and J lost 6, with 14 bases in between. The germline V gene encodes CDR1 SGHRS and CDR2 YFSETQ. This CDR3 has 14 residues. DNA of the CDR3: TGCGCCAGCAGCTTGTTGCTAACTAGGGCCGAGCAGTACTTC. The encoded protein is CASSLLLTRAEQYF. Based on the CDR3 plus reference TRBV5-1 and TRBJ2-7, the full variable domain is KAGVTQTPRYLIKTRGQQVTLSCSPISGHRSVSWYQQTPGQGLQFLFEYFSETQRNKGNFPGRFSGRQFSNSRSEMNVSTLELGDSALYLCASSLLLTRAEQYFGPGTRLTVT.

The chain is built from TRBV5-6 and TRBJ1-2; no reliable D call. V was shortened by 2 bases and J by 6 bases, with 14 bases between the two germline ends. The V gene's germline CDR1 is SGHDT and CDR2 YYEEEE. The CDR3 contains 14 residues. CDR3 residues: CASSFFGSVDGYTF. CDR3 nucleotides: TGTGCCAGCAGCTTTTTTGGATCAGTGGATGGCTACACCTTC.

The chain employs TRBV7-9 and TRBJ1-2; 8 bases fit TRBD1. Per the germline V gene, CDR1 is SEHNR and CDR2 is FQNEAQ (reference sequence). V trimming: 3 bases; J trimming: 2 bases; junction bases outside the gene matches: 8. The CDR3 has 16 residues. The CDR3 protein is CASSFTGTGPNYGYTF. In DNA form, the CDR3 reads TGTGCCAGCAGCTTTACCGGGACAGGACCCAACTATGGCTACACCTTC.

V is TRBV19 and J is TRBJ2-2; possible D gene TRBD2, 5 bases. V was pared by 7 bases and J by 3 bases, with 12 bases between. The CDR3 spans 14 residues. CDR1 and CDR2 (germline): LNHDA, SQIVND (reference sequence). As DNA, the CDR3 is TGTGCCAGTACGGGCGGGCGCTACACCGGGGAGCTGTTTTTT. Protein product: CASTGGRYTGELFF.

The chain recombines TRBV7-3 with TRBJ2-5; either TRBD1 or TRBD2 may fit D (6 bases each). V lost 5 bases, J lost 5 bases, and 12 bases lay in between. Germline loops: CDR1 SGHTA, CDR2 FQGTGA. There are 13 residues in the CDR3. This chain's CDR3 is CASSLGGRETQYF. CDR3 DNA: TGTGCCAGCAGCCTCGGGGGCCGCGAGACCCAGTACTTC.

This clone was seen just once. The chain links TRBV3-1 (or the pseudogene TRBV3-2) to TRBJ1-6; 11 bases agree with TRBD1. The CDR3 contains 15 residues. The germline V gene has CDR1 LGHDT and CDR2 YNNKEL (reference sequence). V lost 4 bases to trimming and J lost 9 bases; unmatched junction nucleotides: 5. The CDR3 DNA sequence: TGTGCCAGCAGCCTTGGGACAGGGGGTACTTCACCCCTCCACTTT. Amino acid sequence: CASSLGTGGTSPLHF.

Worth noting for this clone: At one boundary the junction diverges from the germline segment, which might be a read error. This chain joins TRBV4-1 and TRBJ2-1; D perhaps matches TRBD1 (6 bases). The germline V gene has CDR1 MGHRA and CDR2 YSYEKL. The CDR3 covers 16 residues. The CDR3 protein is CASTQSLGQSYNEQFF. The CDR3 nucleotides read TGCGCCAGCACCCAAAGTCTAGGACAGTCCTACAATGAGCAGTTCTTC.

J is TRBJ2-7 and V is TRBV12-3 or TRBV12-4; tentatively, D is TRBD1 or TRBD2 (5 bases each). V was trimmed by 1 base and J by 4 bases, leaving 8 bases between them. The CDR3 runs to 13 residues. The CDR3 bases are TGTGCCAGCAGTTTAGATTGGGGGTACGAGCAGTACTTC. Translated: CASSLDWGYEQYF.

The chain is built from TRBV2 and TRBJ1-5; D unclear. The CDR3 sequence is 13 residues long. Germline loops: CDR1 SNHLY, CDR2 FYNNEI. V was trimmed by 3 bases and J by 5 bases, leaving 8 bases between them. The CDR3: CASSEEVDQPQHF. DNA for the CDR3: TGTGCCAGCAGTGAGGAGGTGGATCAGCCCCAGCATTTT.

This CDR3 reads CASSLLTEYQETQYF. The CDR3 DNA sequence: TGTGCCAGCAGCTTGCTGACAGAGTACCAAGAGACCCAGTACTTC. The V gene is TRBV13, the J gene TRBJ2-5, with a tentative D call TRBD1 (5 bases). Germline-derived CDR1 and CDR2 are PRHDT and FYEKMQ (reference sequence). V shed 3 bases and J shed 0 bases, with 11 bases lying between them. This CDR3 is 15 amino acids long.

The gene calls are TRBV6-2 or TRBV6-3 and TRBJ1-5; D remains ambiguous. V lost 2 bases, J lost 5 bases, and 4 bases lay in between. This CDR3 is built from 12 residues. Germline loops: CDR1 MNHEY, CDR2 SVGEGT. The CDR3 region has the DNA TGTGCCAGCAGTTACAGGGATCAGCCCCAGCATTTT. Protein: CASSYRDQPQHF.

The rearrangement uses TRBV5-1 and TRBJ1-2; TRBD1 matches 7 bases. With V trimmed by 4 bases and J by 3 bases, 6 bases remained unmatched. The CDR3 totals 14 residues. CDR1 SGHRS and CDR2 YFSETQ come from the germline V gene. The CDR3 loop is CASSTTGTDYGYTF. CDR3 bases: TGCGCCAGCAGCACGACAGGGACGGACTATGGCTACACCTTC.

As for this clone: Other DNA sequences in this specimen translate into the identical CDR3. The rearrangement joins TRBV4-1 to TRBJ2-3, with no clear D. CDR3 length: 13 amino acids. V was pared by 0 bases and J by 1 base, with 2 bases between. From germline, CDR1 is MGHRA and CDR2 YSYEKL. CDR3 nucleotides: TGCGCCAGCAGCCAAGACCGCACAGATACGCAGTATTTT. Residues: CASSQDRTDTQYF.

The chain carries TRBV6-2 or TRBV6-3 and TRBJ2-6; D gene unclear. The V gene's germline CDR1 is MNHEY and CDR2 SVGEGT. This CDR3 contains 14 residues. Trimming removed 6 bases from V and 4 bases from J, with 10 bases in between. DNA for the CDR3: TGTGCCAGCAGCCGTGAGGCGGGGGCCAACGTCCTGACTTTC. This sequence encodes CASSREAGANVLTF.

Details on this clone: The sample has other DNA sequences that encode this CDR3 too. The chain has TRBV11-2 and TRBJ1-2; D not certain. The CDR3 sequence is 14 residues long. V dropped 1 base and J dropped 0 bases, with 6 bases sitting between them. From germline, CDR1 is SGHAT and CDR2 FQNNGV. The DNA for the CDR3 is TGTGCCAGCAGCTTAGGAGGCTCTAACTATGGCTACACCTTC. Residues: CASSLGGSNYGYTF.

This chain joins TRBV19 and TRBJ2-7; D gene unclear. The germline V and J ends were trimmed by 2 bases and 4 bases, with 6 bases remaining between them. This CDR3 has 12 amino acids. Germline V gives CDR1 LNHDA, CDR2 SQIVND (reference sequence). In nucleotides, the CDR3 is TGTGCCAGTAGTATATGGGGATACGAGCAGTACTTC. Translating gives CASSIWGYEQYF.

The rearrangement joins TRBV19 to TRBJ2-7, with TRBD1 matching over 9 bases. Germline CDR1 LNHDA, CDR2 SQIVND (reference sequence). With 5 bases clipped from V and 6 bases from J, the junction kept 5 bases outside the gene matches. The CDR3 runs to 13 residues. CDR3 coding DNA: TGTGCCAGTAGTTCGGGACAGGGTTTCGAGCAGTACTTC. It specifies CASSSGQGFEQYF.

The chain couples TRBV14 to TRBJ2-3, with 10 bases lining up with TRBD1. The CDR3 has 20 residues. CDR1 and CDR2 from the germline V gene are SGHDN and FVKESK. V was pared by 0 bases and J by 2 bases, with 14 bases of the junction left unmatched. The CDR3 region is CASSQDRDRGYRGITDTQYF. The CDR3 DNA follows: TGTGCCAGCAGCCAAGATCGGGACAGGGGCTACCGGGGGATCACAGATACGCAGTATTTT.

The CDR3 DNA reads TGTGCCAGCAGCCCCCGCGGGGGAGAGACCCAGTACTTC. It codes for CASSPRGGETQYF. This sequence joins TRBV11-3 and TRBJ2-5; 7 positions match TRBD2. The length of the CDR3 is 13 residues. The J segment lost 4 bases and the V segment lost 5 bases, leaving 4 bases of the junction unmatched. Germline loops: CDR1 SGHNT, CDR2 YENEEA.

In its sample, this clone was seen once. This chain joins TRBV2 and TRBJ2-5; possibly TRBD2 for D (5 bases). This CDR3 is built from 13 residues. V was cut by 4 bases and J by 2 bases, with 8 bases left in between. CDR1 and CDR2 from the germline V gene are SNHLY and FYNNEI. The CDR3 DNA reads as TGTGCCAGCAGTGGGACTCGGCAAGAGACCCAGTACTTC. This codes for CASSGTRQETQYF.